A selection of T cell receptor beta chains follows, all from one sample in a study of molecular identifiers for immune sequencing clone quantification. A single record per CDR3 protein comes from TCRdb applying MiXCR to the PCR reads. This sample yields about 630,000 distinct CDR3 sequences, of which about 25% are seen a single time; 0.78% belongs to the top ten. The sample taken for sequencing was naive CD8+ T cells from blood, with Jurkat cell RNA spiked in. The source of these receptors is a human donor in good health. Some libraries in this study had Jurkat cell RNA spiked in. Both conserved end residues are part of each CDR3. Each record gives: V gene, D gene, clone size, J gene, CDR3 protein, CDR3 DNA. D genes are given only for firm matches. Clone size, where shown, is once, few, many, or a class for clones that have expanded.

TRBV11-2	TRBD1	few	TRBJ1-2	CASSAWTGGQGYTF	TGTGCCAGCAGCGCCTGGACAGGGGGTCAGGGCTACACCTTC
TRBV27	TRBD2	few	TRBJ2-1	CASSGLAGVNEQFF	TGTGCCAGCAGCGGACTAGCGGGAGTTAATGAGCAGTTCTTC
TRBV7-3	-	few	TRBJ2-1	CASSLDGVSSYNEQFF	TGTGCCAGCAGCTTAGATGGTGTCAGCTCCTACAATGAGCAGTTCTTC
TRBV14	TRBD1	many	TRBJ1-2	CASSPGQGNVGYGYTF	TGTGCCAGCAGCCCGGGACAGGGTAATGTTGGGTATGGCTACACCTTC
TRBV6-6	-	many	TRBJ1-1	CASSSVGTVAEAFF	TGTGCCAGCAGTTCCGTGGGGACGGTAGCTGAAGCTTTCTTT
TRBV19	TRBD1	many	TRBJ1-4	CASSIDRGRGYEKLFF	TGTGCCAGTAGTATAGATCGCGGCAGGGGGTACGAAAAACTGTTTTTT
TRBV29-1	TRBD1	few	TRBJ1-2	CSVDPQGAGYTF	TGCAGCGTTGACCCCCAGGGGGCTGGCTACACCTTC
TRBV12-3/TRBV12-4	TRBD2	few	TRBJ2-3	CASSLFPSGGSTPQDTQYF	TGTGCCAGCAGTTTATTTCCTAGCGGGGGTTCTACTCCCCAGGATACGCAGTATTTT
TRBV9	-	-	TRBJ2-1	CASSPYGAYNKQFF	TGTGCCAGCAGCCCGTACGGAGCGTACAATAAGCAGTTCTTC
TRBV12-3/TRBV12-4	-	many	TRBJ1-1	CASTKDSPTFF	TGTGCCAGCACCAAGGACAGTCCGACTTTCTTT
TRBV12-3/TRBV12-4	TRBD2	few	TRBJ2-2	CASKWSGVIPGELFF	TGTGCCAGCAAATGGAGCGGGGTTATTCCCGGGGAGCTGTTTTTT
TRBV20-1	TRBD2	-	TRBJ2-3	CSAPTSAGLSTDTQYF	TGCAGTGCCCCCACCTCTGCGGGACTAAGCACAGATACGCAGTATTTT
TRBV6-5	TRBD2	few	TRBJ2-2	CASSYGAGGTGELFF	TGTGCCAGCAGTTACGGCGCGGGAGGCACCGGGGAGCTGTTTTTT
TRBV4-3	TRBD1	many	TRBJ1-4	CASSQDRGTGWRKLFF	TGCGCCAGCAGCCAAGATCGCGGGACAGGGTGGAGAAAACTGTTTTTT
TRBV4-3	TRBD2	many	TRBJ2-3	CASSQGGGATDTQYF	TGCGCCAGCAGTCAAGGCGGGGGGGCGACAGATACGCAGTATTTT
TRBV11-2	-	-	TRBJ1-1	CAGSLGGLNTEAFF	TGTGCCGGCAGCTTGGGAGGTCTTAACACTGAAGCTTTCTTT
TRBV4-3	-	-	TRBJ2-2	CASSQALWTETNTGELFF	TGCGCCAGCAGCCAAGCCTTGTGGACAGAGACAAACACCGGGGAGCTGTTTTTT
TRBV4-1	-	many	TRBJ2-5	CASSQGLMETQYF	TGCGCCAGCAGCCAAGGTTTGATGGAGACCCAGTACTTC